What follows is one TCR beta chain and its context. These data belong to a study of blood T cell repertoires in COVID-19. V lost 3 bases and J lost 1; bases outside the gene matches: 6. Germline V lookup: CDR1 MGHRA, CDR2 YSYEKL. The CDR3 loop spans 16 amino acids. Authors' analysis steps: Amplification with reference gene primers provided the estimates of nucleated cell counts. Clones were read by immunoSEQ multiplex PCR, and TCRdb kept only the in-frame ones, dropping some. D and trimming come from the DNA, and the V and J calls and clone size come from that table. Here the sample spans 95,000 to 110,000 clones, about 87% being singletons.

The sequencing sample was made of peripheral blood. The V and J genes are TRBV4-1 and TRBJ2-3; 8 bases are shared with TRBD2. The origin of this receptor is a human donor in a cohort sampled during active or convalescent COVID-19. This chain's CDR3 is CASSQGETSGTDTQYF. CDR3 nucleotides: TGCGCCAGCAGCCAGGGCGAGACTAGCGGCACAGATACGCAGTATTTT.